Listed below are T cell receptor beta chains from one sample, sequenced in a study of shared clonotypes between healthy human individuals. Some clones are missing from TCRdb's copy, which holds only in-frame ones; the method was immunoSEQ multiplex PCR. The sample lists about 530,000 clones, 96% occurring once. The sequenced sample was naive CD4+ T cells sorted from blood. Source of these receptors: a woman in her twenties or thirties in good health. The CDR3 runs from the conserved cysteine through the conserved F or W. Each record gives: J gene, V gene, D gene, clone size, CDR3 protein, CDR3 DNA. D genes are given only for firm matches. The size entry is marked missing in some rows and otherwise reads once, few, many or a size class.

J: TRBJ1-5; V: TRBV5-6; D: .; size: .; CDR3: CASSFSLEGNQPQHF; DNA: TGTGCCAGCAGCTTCTCGCTAGAAGGCAATCAGCCCCAGCATTTT
J: TRBJ2-1; V: TRBV9; D: .; size: .; CDR3: CASNLDYNNEQFF; DNA: TGTGCCAGCAACCTGGACTATAACAATGAGCAGTTCTTC
J: TRBJ1-1; V: TRBV29-1; D: .; size: .; CDR3: CSVAVVGSRPEAFF; DNA: TGCAGCGTCGCCGTCGTTGGGTCTCGGCCTGAAGCTTTCTTT
J: TRBJ2-5; V: TRBV6-1; D: TRBD2; size: .; CDR3: CASSEARTSDRVQETQYF; DNA: TGTGCCAGCAGTGAAGCCAGGACTAGCGACCGTGTGCAAGAGACCCAGTACTTC
J: TRBJ2-7; V: TRBV2; D: .; size: once; CDR3: CASGGSAYEQYF; DNA: TGTGCCAGCGGGGGCAGCGCCTACGAGCAGTACTTC
J: TRBJ2-7; V: TRBV19; D: .; size: .; CDR3: CASSTPGSYEQYF; DNA: TGTGCCAGTAGTACCCCCGGGTCCTACGAGCAGTACTTC
J: TRBJ2-2; V: TRBV7-2; D: .; size: .; CDR3: CASSPHTGELFF; DNA: TGTGCCAGCAGCCCCCACACCGGGGAGCTGTTTTTT
J: TRBJ1-2; V: TRBV30; D: TRBD1; size: once; CDR3: CAWRAQGASGYTF; DNA: TGTGCCTGGAGAGCCCAGGGGGCGTCTGGCTACACCTTC
J: TRBJ2-1; V: TRBV6-1; D: TRBD1; size: .; CDR3: CASSRQGINEQFF; DNA: TGTGCCAGCAGCCGACAGGGGATCAATGAGCAGTTCTTC
J: TRBJ2-7; V: TRBV6-6; D: TRBD1; size: .; CDR3: CASSLRTGVDEQYF; DNA: TGTGCCAGCAGTTTAAGGACAGGGGTAGACGAGCAGTACTTC
J: TRBJ2-1; V: TRBV9; D: TRBD2; size: .; CDR3: CASSGTGGNNEQFF; DNA: TGTGCCAGCAGCGGTACGGGAGGTAACAATGAGCAGTTCTTC
J: TRBJ1-5; V: TRBV28; D: .; size: once; CDR3: CASSLPNRSEQPQHF; DNA: TGTGCCAGCAGTCTACCCAACAGGTCTGAACAGCCCCAGCATTTT
J: TRBJ2-3; V: TRBV7-8; D: .; size: .; CDR3: CASDTDTQYF; DNA: TGTGCCAGCGACACAGATACGCAGTATTTT
J: TRBJ2-7; V: TRBV6-1; D: .; size: .; CDR3: CASFGYSRLTYEQYF; DNA: TGTGCCAGCTTTGGATACAGTAGACTTACCTACGAGCAGTACTTC
J: TRBJ1-5; V: TRBV6-1; D: .; size: .; CDR3: CASSAGYSNQPQHF; DNA: TGTGCCAGCAGTGCAGGTTATAGCAATCAGCCCCAGCATTTT
J: TRBJ1-1; V: TRBV11-2; D: .; size: .; CDR3: CASSLLGGTRTEAFF; DNA: TGTGCCAGCAGCTTATTGGGGGGGACCCGCACTGAAGCTTTCTTT
J: TRBJ2-3; V: TRBV11-2; D: .; size: .; CDR3: CASNLNGLAVGDTQYF; DNA: TGTGCCAGCAACCTAAATGGCCTGGCGGTAGGGGATACGCAGTATTTT
J: TRBJ1-4; V: TRBV15; D: TRBD1; size: .; CDR3: CATTRQGGGEKLFF; DNA: TGTGCCACCACCAGACAGGGGGGAGGAGAAAAACTGTTTTTT
J: TRBJ2-1; V: TRBV4-1; D: .; size: .; CDR3: CASSLPPNGGTEQFF; DNA: TGCGCCAGCAGCCTTCCCCCCAACGGAGGGACGGAGCAGTTCTTC
J: TRBJ2-5; V: TRBV29-1; D: .; size: .; CDR3: CSVEGLGETQYF; DNA: TGCAGCGTCGAGGGGCTAGGAGAGACCCAGTACTTC
J: TRBJ1-5; V: TRBV6-1; D: .; size: .; CDR3: CASSGSRGRQPQHF; DNA: TGTGCCAGCAGTGGATCCCGGGGTCGGCAGCCCCAGCATTTT
J: TRBJ1-2; V: TRBV19; D: .; size: .; CDR3: CASSTGVFYGYTF; DNA: TGTGCCAGTAGTACAGGGGTCTTCTATGGCTACACCTTC
J: TRBJ2-7; V: TRBV7-9; D: .; size: .; CDR3: CASSPRDNIQSEQYF; DNA: TGTGCCAGCAGCCCGAGGGACAACATCCAGTCCGAGCAGTACTTC
J: TRBJ2-1; V: TRBV19; D: TRBD2; size: .; CDR3: CASSPPGLVWNEQFF; DNA: TGTGCCAGTAGTCCCCCGGGACTAGTGTGGAATGAGCAGTTCTTC
J: TRBJ2-3; V: TRBV12-2; D: .; size: .; CDR3: CASRLGTGRSTDTQYF; DNA: TGTGCAAGTCGCTTAGGGACAGGGAGAAGCACAGATACGCAGTATTTT
J: TRBJ2-3; V: TRBV5-6; D: .; size: .; CDR3: CASSLVVRAWGTQYF; DNA: TGTGCCAGCAGCTTGGTTGTTAGGGCATGGGGTACGCAGTATTTT
J: TRBJ2-7; V: TRBV7-9; D: TRBD2; size: .; CDR3: CASSLTRGSMDYEQYF; DNA: TGTGCCAGCAGCTTAACTCGCGGGAGCATGGACTACGAGCAGTACTTC
J: TRBJ2-1; V: TRBV6-1; D: TRBD2; size: .; CDR3: CASSDLSGPIYNEQFF; DNA: TGTGCCAGCAGTGACCTTAGCGGGCCTATTTACAATGAGCAGTTCTTC
J: TRBJ2-7; V: TRBV11-2; D: .; size: .; CDR3: CASRRGGRAHEQYF; DNA: TGTGCCAGCAGGAGAGGGGGGAGAGCCCACGAGCAGTACTTC
J: TRBJ2-1; V: TRBV4-2; D: TRBD2; size: once; CDR3: CASSQLKGTSGNLDHNEQFF; DNA: TGTGCCAGCAGCCAATTGAAAGGGACTAGCGGAAACTTAGATCACAATGAGCAGTTCTTC
J: TRBJ1-6; V: TRBV28; D: .; size: .; CDR3: CASSLLQFDSPLHF; DNA: TGTGCCAGCAGTTTACTACAGTTTGACTCACCCCTCCACTTT
J: TRBJ2-7; V: TRBV4-1; D: .; size: once; CDR3: CASSQLSGLGGEQYF; DNA: TGCGCCAGCAGCCAATTAAGCGGGTTGGGCGGCGAGCAGTACTTC